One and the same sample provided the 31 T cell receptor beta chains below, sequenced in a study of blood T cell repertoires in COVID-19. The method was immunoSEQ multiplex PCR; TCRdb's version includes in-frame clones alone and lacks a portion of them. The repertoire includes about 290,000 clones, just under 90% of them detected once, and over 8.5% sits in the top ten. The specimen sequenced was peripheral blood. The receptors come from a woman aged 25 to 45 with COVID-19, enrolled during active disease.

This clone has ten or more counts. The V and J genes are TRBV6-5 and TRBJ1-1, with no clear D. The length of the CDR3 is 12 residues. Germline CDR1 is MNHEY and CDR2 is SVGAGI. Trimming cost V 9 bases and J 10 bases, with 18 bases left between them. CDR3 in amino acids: CASDDFRFAAFF. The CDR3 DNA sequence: TGTGCCAGTGACGACTTCCGTTTCGCAGCTTTCTTT.

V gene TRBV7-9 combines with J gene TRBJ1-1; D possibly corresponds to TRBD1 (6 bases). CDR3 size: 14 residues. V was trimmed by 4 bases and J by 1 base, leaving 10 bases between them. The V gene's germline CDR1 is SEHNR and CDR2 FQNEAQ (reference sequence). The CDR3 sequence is CASSSVTGNTEAFF. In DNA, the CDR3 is TGTGCCAGCAGCTCCGTGACAGGGAACACTGAAGCTTTCTTT. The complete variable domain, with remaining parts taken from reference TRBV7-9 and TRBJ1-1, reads DTGVSQNPRHKITKRGQNVTFRCDPISEHNRLYWYRQTLGQGPEFLTYFQNEAQLEKSRLLSDRFSAERPKGSFSTLEIQRTEQGDSAMYLCASSSVTGNTEAFFGQGTRLTVV.

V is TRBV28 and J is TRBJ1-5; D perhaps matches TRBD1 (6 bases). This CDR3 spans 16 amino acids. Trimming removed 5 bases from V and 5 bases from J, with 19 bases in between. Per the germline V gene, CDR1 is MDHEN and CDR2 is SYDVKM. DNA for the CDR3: TGTGCCAGCAGTAATGGGACACCCGATCTGGATCAGCCCCAGCATTTT. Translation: CASSNGTPDLDQPQHF.

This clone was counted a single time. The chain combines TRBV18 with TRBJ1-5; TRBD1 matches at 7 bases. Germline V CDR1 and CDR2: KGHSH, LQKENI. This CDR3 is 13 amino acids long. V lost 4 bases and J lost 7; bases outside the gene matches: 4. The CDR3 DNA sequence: TGTGCCAGCTCACTTGACAGGGTACAGCCCCAGCATTTT. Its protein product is CASSLDRVQPQHF. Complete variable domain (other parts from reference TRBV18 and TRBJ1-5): NAGVMQNPRHLVRRRGQEARLRCSPMKGHSHVYWYRQLPEEGLKFMVYLQKENIIDESGMPKERFSAEFPKEGPSILRIQQVVRGDSAAYFCASSLDRVQPQHFGDGTRLSIL.

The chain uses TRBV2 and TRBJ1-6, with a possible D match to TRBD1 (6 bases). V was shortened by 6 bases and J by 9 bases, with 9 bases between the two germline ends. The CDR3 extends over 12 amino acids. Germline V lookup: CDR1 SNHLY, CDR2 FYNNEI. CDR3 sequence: CASRLQGSPLHF. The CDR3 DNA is TGTGCCAGCAGGTTACAGGGTTCACCCCTCCACTTT.

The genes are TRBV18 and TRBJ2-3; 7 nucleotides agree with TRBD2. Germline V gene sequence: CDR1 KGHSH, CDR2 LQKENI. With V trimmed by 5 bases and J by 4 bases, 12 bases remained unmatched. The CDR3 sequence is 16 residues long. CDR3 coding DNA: TGTGCCAGCTCAGCCGCTGGGCGGGGGAGAGCAGATACGCAGTATTTT. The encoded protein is CASSAAGRGRADTQYF.

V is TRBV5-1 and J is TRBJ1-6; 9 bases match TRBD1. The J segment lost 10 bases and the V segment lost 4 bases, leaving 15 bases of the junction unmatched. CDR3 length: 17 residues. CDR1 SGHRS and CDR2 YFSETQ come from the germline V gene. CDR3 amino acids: CASSTADRGFLRSPLHF. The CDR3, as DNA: TGCGCCAGCAGCACGGCGGACAGGGGCTTTTTACGGTCACCCCTCCACTTT.

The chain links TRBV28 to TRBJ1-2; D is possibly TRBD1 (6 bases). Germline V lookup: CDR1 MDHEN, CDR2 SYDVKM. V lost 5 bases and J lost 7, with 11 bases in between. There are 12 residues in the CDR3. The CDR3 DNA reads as TGTGCCAGCAGTGGTTCCAGGGGTGGCTACACCTTC. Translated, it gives CASSGSRGGYTF.

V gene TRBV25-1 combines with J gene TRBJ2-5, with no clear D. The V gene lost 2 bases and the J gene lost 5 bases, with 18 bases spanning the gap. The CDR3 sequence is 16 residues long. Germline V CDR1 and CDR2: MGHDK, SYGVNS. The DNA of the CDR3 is TGTGCCAGCAGTGAAACAAAACTGCGGTTAGTGGAGACCCAGTACTTC. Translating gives CASSETKLRLVETQYF.

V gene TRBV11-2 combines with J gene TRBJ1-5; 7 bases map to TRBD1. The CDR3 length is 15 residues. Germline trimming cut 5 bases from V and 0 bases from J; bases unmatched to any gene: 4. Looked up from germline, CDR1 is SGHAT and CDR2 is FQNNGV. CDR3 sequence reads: CASSRDRYSNQPQHF. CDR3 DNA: TGTGCCAGCAGCCGGGACAGATATAGCAATCAGCCCCAGCATTTT.

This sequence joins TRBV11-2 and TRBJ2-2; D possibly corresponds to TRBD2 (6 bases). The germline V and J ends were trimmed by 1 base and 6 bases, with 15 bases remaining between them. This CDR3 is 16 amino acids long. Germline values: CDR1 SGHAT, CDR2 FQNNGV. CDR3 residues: CASSLAVGGAPGELFF. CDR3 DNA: TGTGCCAGCAGCTTAGCCGTCGGCGGGGCTCCCGGGGAGCTGTTTTTT.

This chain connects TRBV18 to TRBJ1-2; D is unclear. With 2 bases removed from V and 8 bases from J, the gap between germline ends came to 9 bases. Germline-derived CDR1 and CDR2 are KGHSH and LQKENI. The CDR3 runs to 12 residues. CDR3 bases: TGTGCCAGCTCACCAGAGGTCGGGGGCTACACCTTC. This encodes CASSPEVGGYTF.

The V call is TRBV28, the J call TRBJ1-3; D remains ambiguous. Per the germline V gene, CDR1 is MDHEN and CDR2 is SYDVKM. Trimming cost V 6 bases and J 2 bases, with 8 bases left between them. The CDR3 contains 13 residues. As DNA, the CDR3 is TGTGCCAGCAGGGGCAGCACTGGAAACACCATATATTTT. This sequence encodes CASRGSTGNTIYF.

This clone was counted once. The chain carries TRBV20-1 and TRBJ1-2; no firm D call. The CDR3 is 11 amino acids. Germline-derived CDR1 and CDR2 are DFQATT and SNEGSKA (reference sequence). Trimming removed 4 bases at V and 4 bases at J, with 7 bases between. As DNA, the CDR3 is TGCAGTGCTACTGGTAGCTATGGCTACACCTTC. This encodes CSATGSYGYTF.

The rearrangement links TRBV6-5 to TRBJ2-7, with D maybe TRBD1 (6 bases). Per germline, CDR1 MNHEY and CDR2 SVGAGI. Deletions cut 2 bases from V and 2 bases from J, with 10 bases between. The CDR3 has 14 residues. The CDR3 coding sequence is TGTGCCAGCAGTTACGTATCAGGGGCCTACGAGCAGTACTTC. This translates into CASSYVSGAYEQYF.

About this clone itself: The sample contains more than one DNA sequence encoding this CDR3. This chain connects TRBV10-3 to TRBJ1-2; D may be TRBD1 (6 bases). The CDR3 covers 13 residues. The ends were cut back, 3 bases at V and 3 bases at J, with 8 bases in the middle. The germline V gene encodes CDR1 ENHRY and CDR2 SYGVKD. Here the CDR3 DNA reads TGTGCCATCAGTGAAGGACAGCACTATGGCTACACCTTC. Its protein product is CAISEGQHYGYTF.

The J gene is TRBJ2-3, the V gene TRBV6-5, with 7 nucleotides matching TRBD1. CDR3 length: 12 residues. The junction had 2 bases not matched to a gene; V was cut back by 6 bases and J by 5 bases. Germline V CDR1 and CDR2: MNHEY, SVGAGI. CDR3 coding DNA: TGTGCCAGCAGATCAGGGGGAGATACGCAGTATTTT. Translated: CASRSGGDTQYF.

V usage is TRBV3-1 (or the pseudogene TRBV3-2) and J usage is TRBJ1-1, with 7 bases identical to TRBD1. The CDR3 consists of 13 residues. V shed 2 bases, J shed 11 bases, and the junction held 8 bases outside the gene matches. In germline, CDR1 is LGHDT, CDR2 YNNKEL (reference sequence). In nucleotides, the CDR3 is TGTGCCAGCAGCCAAACAACAGGGGATCGGGCTTTCTTT. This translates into CASSQTTGDRAFF.

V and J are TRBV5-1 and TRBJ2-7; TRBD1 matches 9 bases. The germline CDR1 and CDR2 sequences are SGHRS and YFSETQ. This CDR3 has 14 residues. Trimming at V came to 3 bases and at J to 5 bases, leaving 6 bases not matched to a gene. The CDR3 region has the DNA TGCGCCAGCAGCTGGACAGGGGTTTTTGACGAGCAGTACTTC. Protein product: CASSWTGVFDEQYF. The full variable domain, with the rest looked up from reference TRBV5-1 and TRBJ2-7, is KAGVTQTPRYLIKTRGQQVTLSCSPISGHRSVSWYQQTPGQGLQFLFEYFSETQRNKGNFPGRFSGRQFSNSRSEMNVSTLELGDSALYLCASSWTGVFDEQYFGPGTRLTVT.

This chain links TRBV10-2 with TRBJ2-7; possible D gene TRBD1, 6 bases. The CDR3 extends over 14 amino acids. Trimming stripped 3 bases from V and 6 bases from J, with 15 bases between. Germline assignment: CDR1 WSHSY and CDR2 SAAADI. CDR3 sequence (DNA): TGCGCCAGCAGTGACCCCTACCGGGACATCGAGCAGTACTTC. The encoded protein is CASSDPYRDIEQYF.

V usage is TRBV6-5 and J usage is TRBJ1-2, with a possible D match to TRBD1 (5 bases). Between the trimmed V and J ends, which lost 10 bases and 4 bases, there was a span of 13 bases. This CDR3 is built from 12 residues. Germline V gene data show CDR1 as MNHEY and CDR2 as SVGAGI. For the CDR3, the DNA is TGTGCCAACGGGGGACCTTTCTATGGCTACACCTTC. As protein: CANGGPFYGYTF.

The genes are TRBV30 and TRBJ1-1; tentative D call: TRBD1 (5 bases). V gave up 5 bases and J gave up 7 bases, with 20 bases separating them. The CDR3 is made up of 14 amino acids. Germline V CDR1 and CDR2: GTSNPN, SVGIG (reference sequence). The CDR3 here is CAWDPWRGAGEAFF. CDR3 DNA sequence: TGTGCCTGGGACCCCTGGAGGGGAGCGGGTGAAGCTTTCTTT.

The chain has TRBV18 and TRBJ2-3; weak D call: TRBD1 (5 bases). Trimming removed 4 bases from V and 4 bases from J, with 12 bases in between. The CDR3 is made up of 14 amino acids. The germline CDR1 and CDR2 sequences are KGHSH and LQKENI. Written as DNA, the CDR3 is TGTGCCAGCTCACGGTCCAGGGAAGCAGATACGCAGTATTTT. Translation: CASSRSREADTQYF. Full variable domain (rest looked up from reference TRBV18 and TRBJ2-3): NAGVMQNPRHLVRRRGQEARLRCSPMKGHSHVYWYRQLPEEGLKFMVYLQKENIIDESGMPKERFSAEFPKEGPSILRIQQVVRGDSAAYFCASSRSREADTQYFGPGTRLTVL.

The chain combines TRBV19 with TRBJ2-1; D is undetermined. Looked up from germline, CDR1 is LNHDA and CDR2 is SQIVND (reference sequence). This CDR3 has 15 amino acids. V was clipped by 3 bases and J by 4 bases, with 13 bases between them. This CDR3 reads CASSMVAISYNEQFF. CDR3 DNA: TGTGCCAGTAGTATGGTTGCTATATCATACAATGAGCAGTTCTTC.

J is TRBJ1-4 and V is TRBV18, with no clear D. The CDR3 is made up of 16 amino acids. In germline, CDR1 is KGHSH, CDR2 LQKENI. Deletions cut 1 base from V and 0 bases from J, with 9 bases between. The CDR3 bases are TGTGCCAGCTCACCACAGCCTAGTGCAACTAATGAAAAACTGTTTTTT. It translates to CASSPQPSATNEKLFF.

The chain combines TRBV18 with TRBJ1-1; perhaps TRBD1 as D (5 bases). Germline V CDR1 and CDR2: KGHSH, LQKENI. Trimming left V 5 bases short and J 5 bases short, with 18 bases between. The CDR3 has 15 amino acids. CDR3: CASSSQGKDRTEAFF. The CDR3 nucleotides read TGTGCCAGCTCATCCCAGGGTAAAGATAGAACTGAAGCTTTCTTT.

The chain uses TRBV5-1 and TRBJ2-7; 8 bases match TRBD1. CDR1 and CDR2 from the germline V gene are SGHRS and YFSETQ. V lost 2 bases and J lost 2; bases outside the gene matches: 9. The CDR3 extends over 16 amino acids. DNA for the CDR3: TGCGCCAGCAGCTTCACCTCCGGACAGGGACCCTACGAGCAGTACTTC. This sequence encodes CASSFTSGQGPYEQYF.

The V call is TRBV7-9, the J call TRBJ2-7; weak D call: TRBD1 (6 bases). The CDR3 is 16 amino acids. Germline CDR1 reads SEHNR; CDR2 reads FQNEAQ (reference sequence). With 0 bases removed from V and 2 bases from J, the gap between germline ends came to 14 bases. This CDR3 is CASSLAYQDRPYEQYF. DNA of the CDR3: TGTGCCAGCAGCTTAGCTTACCAGGACAGACCCTACGAGCAGTACTTC.

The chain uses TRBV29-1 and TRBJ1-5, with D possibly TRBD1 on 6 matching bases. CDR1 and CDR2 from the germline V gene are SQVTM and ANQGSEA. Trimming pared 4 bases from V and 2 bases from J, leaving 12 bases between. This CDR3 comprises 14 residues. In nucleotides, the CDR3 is TGCAGCGTTGGAGACAACAGGGGCAATCAGCCCCAGCATTTT. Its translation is CSVGDNRGNQPQHF.

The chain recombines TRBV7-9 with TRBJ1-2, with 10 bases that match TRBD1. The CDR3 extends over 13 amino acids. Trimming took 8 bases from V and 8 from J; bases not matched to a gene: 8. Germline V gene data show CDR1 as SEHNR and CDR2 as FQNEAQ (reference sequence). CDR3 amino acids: CASGTGAPFGYTF. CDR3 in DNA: TGTGCCAGCGGGACAGGGGCGCCGTTCGGCTACACCTTC.

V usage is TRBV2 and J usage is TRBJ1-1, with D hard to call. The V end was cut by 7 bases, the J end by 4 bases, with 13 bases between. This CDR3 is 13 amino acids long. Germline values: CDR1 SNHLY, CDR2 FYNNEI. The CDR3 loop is CASMEGFSTEAFF. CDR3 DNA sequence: TGTGCCAGCATGGAGGGATTCAGCACTGAAGCTTTCTTT.